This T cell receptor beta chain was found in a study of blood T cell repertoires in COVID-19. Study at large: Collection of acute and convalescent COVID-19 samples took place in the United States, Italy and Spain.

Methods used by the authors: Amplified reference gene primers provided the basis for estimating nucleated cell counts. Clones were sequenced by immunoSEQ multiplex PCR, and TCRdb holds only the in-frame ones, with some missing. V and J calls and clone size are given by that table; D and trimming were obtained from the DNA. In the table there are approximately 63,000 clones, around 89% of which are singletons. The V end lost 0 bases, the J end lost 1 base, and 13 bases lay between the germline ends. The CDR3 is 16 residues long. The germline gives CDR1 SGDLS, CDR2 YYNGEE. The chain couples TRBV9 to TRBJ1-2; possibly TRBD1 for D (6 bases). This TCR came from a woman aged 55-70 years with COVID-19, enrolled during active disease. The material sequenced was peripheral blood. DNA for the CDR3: TGTGCCAGCAGCGTAGGAGGACAGTTAGATAACTATGGCTACACCTTC. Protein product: CASSVGGQLDNYGYTF.